Given below is one T cell receptor beta chain in context. Its antigen is not identified. Donors were ostensibly healthy at sampling, although undocumented immune exposures were probable. The V gene's germline CDR1 is MGHRA and CDR2 YSYEKL. With V trimmed by 3 bases and J by 0 bases, 3 bases remained unmatched. The CDR3 consists of 15 residues. The data are from a study of cytomegalovirus exposure and HLA in healthy donors. With 60 Vbeta and 13 Jbeta primers, the PCR was carried out. Produced via immunoSEQ multiplex PCR; TCRdb's table is partial and in-frame only. Here the sample spans some 130,000 clones, 82% being singletons. Study-wide points: It was in a later analysis that TCR association rates were seen to vary by HLA locus, highest for DRB1 and lowest for HLA-C. In a later analysis, common viral pathogens appeared linked to several of the most significant clusters.

The sample consisted of PBMCs. The TCR sequence derives from a male donor in good health and CMV-seropositive. The V call is TRBV4-1, the J call TRBJ2-7; 9 bases align to TRBD2. This CDR3 reads CASSHLSGGSYEQYF. CDR3 bases: TGCGCCAGCAGCCATCTTAGCGGGGGCTCCTACGAGCAGTACTTC.